The 16 T cell receptor beta chains reported below all come from one sample, sequenced in a study of blood T cells in healthy people across ages. Combining a sample-barcoded 5' primer with a J-beta primer mix, a second PCR ran for about 7 to 12 cycles. TCRdb re-called the 5' RACE reads with MiXCR, one entry per CDR3 protein. This repertoire shows hundreds of thousands of distinct CDR3 sequences, 62% found once; its top ten account for roughly 26%. The sequenced material came from blood. The receptors were gathered from a man aged 30 to 39 in good health.

The gene calls are TRBV27 and TRBJ1-6; D uncertain. CDR3 length: 12 amino acids. Germline assignment: CDR1 MNHEY and CDR2 SMNVEV (reference sequence). V was pared by 9 bases and J by 9 bases, with 12 bases between. This CDR3 is CASRLGSSPLHF. CDR3 DNA sequence: TGTGCCAGTAGGTTGGGGAGTTCACCCCTCCACTTT.

Comment on this clonotype: Relative to the germline gene, one junction end is altered; a read error may explain this. V gene TRBV18 combines with J gene TRBJ2-3; D remains unclear. The V gene's germline CDR1 is KGHSH and CDR2 LQKENI. The CDR3 is 18 residues long. The CDR3 DNA follows: TGTGCCAGCGCACCACCCTCTTTACTCACCCTGAGCACAGATACGCAGTATTTT. Residues: CASAPPSLLTLSTDTQYF.

The rearrangement links TRBV4-2 to TRBJ2-1; 8 bases line up with TRBD2. CDR3 length equals 17 residues. Unmatched junction bases numbered 6, after V lost 0 bases and J lost 2 bases. Germline-derived CDR1 and CDR2 are LGHNA and YNFKEQ. CDR3 loop: CASSQELGGGPYNEQFF. CDR3 coding DNA: TGTGCCAGCAGCCAAGAATTGGGCGGGGGGCCCTACAATGAGCAGTTCTTC.

This sequence joins TRBV7-2 and TRBJ2-4; D uncertain. TRBJ2-7 explains the end of the DNA better; the J call may be wrong. The CDR3 covers 16 residues. From germline, CDR1 is SGHTA and CDR2 FQGNSA. For the CDR3, the DNA is TGTGCCAGCAGCTCTCGGGCCACCCAACCACTTTTCGAGCAGTACTTC. The encoded protein is CASSSRATQPLFEQYF.

The chain recombines TRBV7-3 with TRBJ2-2, with a possible D match to TRBD1 (6 bases). This CDR3 comprises 17 residues. Trimming took off 6 bases at V and 6 bases at J, with 23 bases between the two ends. In germline, CDR1 is SGHTA, CDR2 FQGTGA. This CDR3 reads CASSYLFPGETSGELFF. In DNA, the CDR3 is TGTGCCAGCAGTTACTTATTCCCAGGGGAAACCTCCGGGGAGCTGTTTTTT.

This clonotype was seen a handful of times. V and J are TRBV5-1 and TRBJ2-4; D is perhaps TRBD1 (6 bases). This CDR3 is built from 13 residues. Germline V gene data show CDR1 as SGHRS and CDR2 as YFSETQ. The ends were cut back, 8 bases at V and 6 bases at J, with 15 bases in the middle. The CDR3 nucleotides are TGCGCCAGGGCACAGGGAGTCGGAAACATTCAGTACTTC. It specifies CARAQGVGNIQYF. Complete variable domain (other parts from reference TRBV5-1 and TRBJ2-4): KAGVTQTPRYLIKTRGQQVTLSCSPISGHRSVSWYQQTPGQGLQFLFEYFSETQRNKGNFPGRFSGRQFSNSRSEMNVSTLELGDSALYLCARAQGVGNIQYFGAGTRLSVL.

This rearrangement joins TRBV20-1 to TRBJ1-6; D possibly corresponds to TRBD1 (6 bases). V was cut by 4 bases and J by 7 bases, with 11 bases left in between. There are 13 residues in the CDR3. Germline V lookup: CDR1 DFQATT, CDR2 SNEGSKA (reference sequence). CDR3 DNA sequence: TGCAGTGCTACTACAGGGTTCAATTCACCCCTCCACTTT. It translates to CSATTGFNSPLHF.

The chain carries TRBV29-1 and TRBJ2-7, with 7 bases matching TRBD1. Germline values: CDR1 SQVTM, CDR2 ANQGSEA. J was trimmed by 0 bases and V by 7 bases; bases with no gene match: 9. The CDR3 has 14 residues. The DNA of the CDR3 is TGCAGCGATTGGACAGGCTTGAGCTCCTACGAGCAGTACTTC. Translating gives CSDWTGLSSYEQYF.

The chain employs TRBV25-1 and TRBJ2-5, with 7 bases identical to TRBD1. The germline V gene encodes CDR1 MGHDK and CDR2 SYGVNS. Trimming removed 1 base from V and 11 bases from J; junction bases left unmatched: 10. The CDR3 consists of 14 residues. DNA of the CDR3: TGTGCCAGCAGTGAATGGAGGACGCAGGGGGAGCAGTACTTC. Its translation: CASSEWRTQGEQYF.

As DNA, the CDR3 is TGTGCCACCAGCTCTGGACTAGTGAGGAGCTCCTACGAGCAGTACTTC. Protein product: CATSSGLVRSSYEQYF. The chain links TRBV15 to TRBJ2-7; 7 nucleotides match TRBD2. V shed 5 bases and J 0 bases; nucleotides not matched to a gene: 10. Germline CDR1 is LNHNV and CDR2 is YYDKDF (reference sequence). This CDR3 region has 16 residues.

The chain carries TRBV7-2 and TRBJ2-3, with a tentative D call TRBD2 (6 bases). Per germline, CDR1 SGHTA and CDR2 FQGNSA. Trimming stripped 1 base from V and 2 bases from J, with 7 bases between. CDR3 length: 14 residues. CDR3 sequence reads: CASSLVDYTDTQYF. The CDR3 DNA reads TGTGCCAGCAGCTTAGTGGACTACACAGATACGCAGTATTTT.

This clonotype was counted only a few times. The chain uses TRBV28 and TRBJ2-5; the D is unclear. Per the germline V gene, CDR1 is MDHEN and CDR2 is SYDVKM. This CDR3 is 13 amino acids long. Between the trimmed V and J ends, which lost 1 base and 1 base, there was a span of 4 bases. CDR3 in amino acids: CASSLSAQETQYF. The CDR3 nucleotides are TGTGCCAGCAGTTTATCCGCCCAAGAGACCCAGTACTTC.

The chain links TRBV28 to TRBJ2-3; no definite D call. The CDR3 sequence is 15 residues long. In germline, CDR1 is MDHEN, CDR2 SYDVKM. V lost 3 bases and J 2 bases, leaving 12 bases between the germline ends. This CDR3 is CASSFPDQTTDTQYF. CDR3 DNA sequence: TGTGCCAGCAGTTTCCCGGACCAAACCACAGATACGCAGTATTTT.

The chain recombines TRBV20-1 with TRBJ2-3; 15 nucleotides match TRBD2. The CDR3 covers 13 residues. With 6 bases clipped from V and 10 bases from J, the junction kept 5 bases outside the gene matches. Germline V CDR1 and CDR2: DFQATT, SNEGSKA (reference sequence). CDR3 in DNA: TGCAGTGCCCCCGGGACTAGCGGGGGGTCGCAGTATTTT. Translated, it gives CSAPGTSGGSQYF.

This chain links TRBV10-3 with TRBJ2-3, with D maybe TRBD2 (6 bases). The CDR3 is made up of 14 amino acids. The V end was cut by 4 bases, the J end by 5 bases, with 13 bases between. Germline values: CDR1 ENHRY, CDR2 SYGVKD. The CDR3, as DNA: TGTGCCATCAGTGTTCGTCAGGGAGGAGATACGCAGTATTTT. It is translated as CAISVRQGGDTQYF.

V gene TRBV5-1 combines with J gene TRBJ2-3, with 15 nucleotides matching TRBD2. V lost 0 bases to trimming and J lost 0 bases; unmatched junction nucleotides: 5. The length of the CDR3 is 19 residues. Germline-derived CDR1 and CDR2 are SGHRS and YFSETQ. In DNA form, the CDR3 reads TGCGCCAGCAGCTTGGCCGGGACTAGCGGGGGGACGAGCACAGATACGCAGTATTTT. Protein sequence: CASSLAGTSGGTSTDTQYF.